This T cell receptor (beta chain) derives from a study of blood T cell repertoires in COVID-19. Looking at the study overall: PBMCs, B-cell-depleted T cells, or T cells were the source of the cDNA or gDNA that made up the material.

CDR1 and CDR2 (germline): SEHNR, FQNEAQ (reference sequence). Trimming stripped 4 bases from V and 6 bases from J, with 10 bases between. The CDR3 has 12 residues. The protocol was immunoSEQ multiplex PCR, while the TCRdb copy is restricted to in-frame clones and leaves out a portion. The sample yields under 120,000 clones, around 79% seen once. The sample holds many counts of this clone. The chain carries TRBV7-9 and TRBJ2-7; D uncertain. The specimen sequenced was peripheral blood. This receptor was obtained from a man in his 70s with active or convalescent COVID-19. The CDR3 reads CASSSLVFEQYF. The CDR3, as DNA: TGTGCCAGCAGCTCCCTAGTGTTCGAGCAGTACTTC.